This T cell receptor (beta chain) was recorded in a study of PD-1 blockade in mismatch repair-deficient tumors. Study-wide results and limits: Tumor-resident clones, often undetectable pretreatment in blood, expanded then contracted after pembrolizumab.

With V trimmed by 3 bases and J by 2 bases, 4 bases remained unmatched. Germline-derived CDR1 and CDR2 are SGHNT and YYREEE (reference sequence). The CDR3 covers 16 residues. All patients were mismatch repair deficient, assessed by either PCR or immunohistochemistry. A word on this clone: Its antigen is currently unknown.

Sequenced by immunoSEQ multiplex PCR; TCRdb stores in-frame clones only, minus some. Of approximately 100,000 clones listed, approximately 80% were seen once; the top ten hold roughly 6.3%. The rearrangement uses TRBV5-4 and TRBJ2-2, with TRBD2 matching over 10 bases. Sequenced here: peripheral blood, sampled 30 to 36 weeks after starting pembrolizumab. The source of this sequence is an adult with mismatch repair-deficient cancer. CDR3 region: CASSWTSGVNTGELFF. In DNA, the CDR3 is TGTGCCAGCAGCTGGACTAGCGGAGTAAACACCGGGGAGCTGTTTTTT.